This T cell receptor (beta chain) was retrieved from a study of cytomegalovirus exposure and HLA in healthy donors. Per germline, CDR1 LGHNA and CDR2 YSLEER. Trimming removed 5 bases from V and 7 bases from J, with 17 bases in between. The CDR3 spans 14 residues. Primers for the PCR totalled 60 Vbeta and 13 Jbeta. Only in-frame clones appear in the TCRdb table, and some are missing; sequencing was by immunoSEQ multiplex PCR. The table lists 200,000 to 300,000 clones, approximately 84% of them singletons. This chain uses TRBV4-3 with TRBJ1-2; D perhaps matches TRBD1 (6 bases). The source is a woman in her thirties or forties in good health and CMV-seropositive. Sequenced material: PBMCs. CDR3 coding DNA: TGCGCCAGCAGCGGGCGGGCAGGGGCAGGTGGCTACACCTTC. Translated: CASSGRAGAGGYTF.